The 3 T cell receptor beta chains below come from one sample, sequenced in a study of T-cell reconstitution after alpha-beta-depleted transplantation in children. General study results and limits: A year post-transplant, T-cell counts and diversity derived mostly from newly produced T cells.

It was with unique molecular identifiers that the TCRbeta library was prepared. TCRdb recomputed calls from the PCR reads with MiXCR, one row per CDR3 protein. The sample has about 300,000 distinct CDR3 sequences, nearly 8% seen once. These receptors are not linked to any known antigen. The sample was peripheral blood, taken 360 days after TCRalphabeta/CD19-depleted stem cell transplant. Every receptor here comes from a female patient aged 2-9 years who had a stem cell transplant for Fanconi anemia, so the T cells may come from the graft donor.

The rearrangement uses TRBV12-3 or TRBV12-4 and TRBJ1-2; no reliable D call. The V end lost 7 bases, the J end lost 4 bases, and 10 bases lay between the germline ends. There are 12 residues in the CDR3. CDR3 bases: TGTGCCAGCACTGAAGACGGCTATGGCTACACCTTC. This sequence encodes CASTEDGYGYTF.

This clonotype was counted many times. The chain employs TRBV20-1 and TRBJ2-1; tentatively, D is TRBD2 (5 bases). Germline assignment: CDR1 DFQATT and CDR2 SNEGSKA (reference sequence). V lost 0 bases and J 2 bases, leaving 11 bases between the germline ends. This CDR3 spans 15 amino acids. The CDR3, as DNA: TGCAGTGCTAGAGACCCCGACGGGACCTACAATGAGCAGTTCTTC. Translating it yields CSARDPDGTYNEQFF.

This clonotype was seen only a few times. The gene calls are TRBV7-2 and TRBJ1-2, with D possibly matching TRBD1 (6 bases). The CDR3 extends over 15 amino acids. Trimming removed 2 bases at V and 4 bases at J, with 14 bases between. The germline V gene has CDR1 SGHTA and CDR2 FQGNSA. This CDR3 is CASSLWDITSYGYTF. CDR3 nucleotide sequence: TGTGCCAGCAGCTTATGGGACATCACCTCCTATGGCTACACCTTC.